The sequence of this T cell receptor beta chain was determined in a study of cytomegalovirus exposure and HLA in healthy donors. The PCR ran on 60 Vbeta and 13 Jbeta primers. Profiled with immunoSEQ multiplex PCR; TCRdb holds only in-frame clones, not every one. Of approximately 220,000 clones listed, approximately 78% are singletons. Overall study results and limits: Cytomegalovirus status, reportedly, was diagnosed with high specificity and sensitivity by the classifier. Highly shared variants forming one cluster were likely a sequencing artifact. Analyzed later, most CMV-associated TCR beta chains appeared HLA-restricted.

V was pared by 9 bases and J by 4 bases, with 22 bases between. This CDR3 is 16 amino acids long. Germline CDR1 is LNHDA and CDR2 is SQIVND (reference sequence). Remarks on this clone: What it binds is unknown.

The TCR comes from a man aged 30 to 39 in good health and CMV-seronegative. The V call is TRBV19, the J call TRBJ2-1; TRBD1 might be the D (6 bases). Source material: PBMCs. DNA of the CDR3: TGTGCCAGCCATCCATCAGGGGATCTAATATACAATGAGCAGTTCTTC. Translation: CASHPSGDLIYNEQFF. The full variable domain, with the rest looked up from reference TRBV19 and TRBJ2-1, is DGGITQSPKYLFRKEGQNVTLSCEQNLNHDAMYWYRQDPGQGLRLIYYSQIVNDFQKGDIAEGYSVSREKKESFPLTVTSAQKNPTAFYLCASHPSGDLIYNEQFFGPGTRLTVL.